This entry lists 29 T cell receptor beta chains sequenced from one sample in a study of cytomegalovirus exposure and HLA in healthy donors. 60 Vbeta and 13 Jbeta primers were used in PCR. Assay used: immunoSEQ multiplex PCR; TCRdb lists only in-frame clones, some missing. The repertoire consists of some 200,000 clones, with 78% occurring once and the leading ten covering about 2.6%. Material: PBMCs. These receptor sequences come from a female donor in good health and CMV-seronegative.

The J gene is TRBJ1-1, the V gene TRBV29-1, with D tentatively TRBD1 (6 bases). V lost 7 bases and J lost 5, with 20 bases in between. Germline CDR1 and CDR2: SQVTM and ANQGSEA. The CDR3 spans 14 residues. Here the CDR3 reads CSAEQGSWGTEAFF. CDR3 nucleotide sequence: TGCAGCGCTGAGCAGGGGAGTTGGGGGACTGAAGCTTTCTTT.

This clone showed up just a few times. The chain has TRBV5-1 and TRBJ2-7; TRBD2 agrees at 10 bases. The junction had 6 bases not matched to a gene; V was cut back by 0 bases and J by 6 bases. Germline V gene lookup returns CDR1 SGHRS and CDR2 YFSETQ. The CDR3 loop spans 15 amino acids. CDR3 nucleotides: TGCGCCAGCAGCTTGGTTCTAGCGGGAGAACCCGAGCAGTACTTC. This encodes CASSLVLAGEPEQYF.

This rearrangement joins TRBV6-6 to TRBJ2-3; perhaps TRBD2 as D (7 bases). From germline, CDR1 is MNHNY and CDR2 SVGAGI (reference sequence). The CDR3 sequence is 14 residues long. V shed 3 bases and J shed 4 bases, with 11 bases lying between them. DNA for the CDR3: TGTGCCAGCAGTTATGGGGGGGGCGCAGATACGCAGTATTTT. It translates to CASSYGGGADTQYF.

V usage is TRBV7-3 and J usage is TRBJ1-3, with D hard to call. The V end lost 3 bases, the J end lost 3 bases, and 6 bases lay between the germline ends. Germline CDR1 and CDR2: SGHTA and FQGTGA. This CDR3 is 13 amino acids long. In DNA form, the CDR3 reads TGTGCCAGCAGCTTGACATTTGGAAACACCATATATTTT. As protein: CASSLTFGNTIYF. Full variable domain (missing parts from reference TRBV7-3 and TRBJ1-3): GAGVSQTPSNKVTEKGKYVELRCDPISGHTALYWYRQSLGQGPEFLIYFQGTGAADDSGLPNDRFFAVRPEGSVSTLKIQRTERGDSAVYLCASSLTFGNTIYFGEGSWLTVV.

This chain uses TRBV6-5 with TRBJ1-1, with 7 bases identical to TRBD1. The germline V gene encodes CDR1 MNHEY and CDR2 SVGAGI. The CDR3 contains 14 residues. The trim removed 6 bases at V and 1 base at J, leaving 5 bases unmatched. The CDR3 is CASSKTGANTEAFF. The CDR3 nucleotides read TGTGCCAGCAGCAAAACAGGGGCGAACACTGAAGCTTTCTTT.

The chain links TRBV13 to TRBJ1-5, with TRBD1 identical over 11 bases. This CDR3 has 15 residues. Germline CDR1 and CDR2: PRHDT and FYEKMQ (reference sequence). Trimming took 5 bases from V and 3 from J; bases not matched to a gene: 3. The CDR3 is CASSPGQGVNQPQHF. CDR3 coding DNA: TGTGCCAGCAGCCCGGGACAGGGGGTCAATCAGCCCCAGCATTTT.

The rearrangement joins TRBV19 to TRBJ2-1, with D possibly being TRBD2 (5 bases). The CDR3 extends over 14 amino acids. V was clipped by 3 bases and J by 1 base, with 7 bases between them. Germline V CDR1 and CDR2: LNHDA, SQIVND (reference sequence). The DNA for the CDR3 is TGTGCCAGTAGTATTGGGAGTTCCTACAATGAGCAGTTCTTC. Its protein product is CASSIGSSYNEQFF.

In its sample, this clone was seen a few times. The chain employs TRBV5-1 and TRBJ2-5; 9 positions agree with TRBD1. The CDR3 spans 16 residues. After removal of 4 bases from V and 0 bases from J, the junction contained 7 bases not matched to a gene. Germline V CDR1 and CDR2: SGHRS, YFSETQ. The CDR3 DNA follows: TGCGCCAGCAGCACCCGACAGGGGGTGTACCAAGAGACCCAGTACTTC. It translates to CASSTRQGVYQETQYF.

The chain carries TRBV19 and TRBJ2-1, with TRBD1 as a possible D gene (8 bases). This CDR3 spans 14 amino acids. The germline gives CDR1 LNHDA, CDR2 SQIVND (reference sequence). Trimming removed 3 bases from V and 8 bases from J, with 14 bases in between. The CDR3 is CASSIRTGRDEQFF. For the CDR3, the DNA is TGTGCCAGTAGTATCCGGACAGGGAGGGATGAGCAGTTCTTC.

The table lists this clone with a count of one. This chain connects TRBV10-3 to TRBJ1-6, with 10 bases fitting TRBD1. In germline, CDR1 is ENHRY, CDR2 SYGVKD. V shed 2 bases and J 5 bases; nucleotides not matched to a gene: 3. The CDR3 spans 16 residues. The CDR3 DNA sequence: TGTGCCATCAGTGAGCCTGGACAGGGGGATAATTCACCCCTCCACTTT. Its protein is CAISEPGQGDNSPLHF.

V gene TRBV7-3 combines with J gene TRBJ2-5; 7 positions agree with TRBD2. The J call may not be correct, given that the DNA end is closer to TRBJ2-7. The CDR3 consists of 16 residues. Germline V gene lookup returns CDR1 SGHTA and CDR2 FQGTGA. The CDR3: CASSLAGYGGGYEQYF. The CDR3 DNA follows: TGTGCCAGCAGCCTCGCCGGGTATGGGGGGGGCTACGAGCAGTACTTC.

The rearrangement links TRBV7-2 to TRBJ1-2, with D possibly being TRBD1 (6 bases). The CDR3 is 15 amino acids. CDR1 is SGHTA, CDR2 FQGNSA, per germline. Trimming shortened V by 4 bases and J by 2 bases, and 14 bases separated the two germline ends. Here the CDR3 reads CASSSPGVMNYGYTF. CDR3 in DNA: TGTGCCAGCAGCTCGCCAGGGGTAATGAACTATGGCTACACCTTC.

The chain joins TRBV18 to TRBJ1-2; D might be TRBD1 (6 bases). The germline gives CDR1 KGHSH, CDR2 LQKENI. This CDR3 comprises 14 residues. V was shortened by 3 bases and J by 4 bases, with 12 bases between the two germline ends. The CDR3 loop is CASSPSTGTYGYTF. Here the CDR3 DNA reads TGTGCCAGCTCACCTTCGACAGGCACCTATGGCTACACCTTC.

The J gene is TRBJ1-1, the V gene TRBV19; D call uncertain. The CDR3 has 15 amino acids. V was shortened by 1 base and J by 2 bases, with 11 bases between the two germline ends. Germline V gives CDR1 LNHDA, CDR2 SQIVND (reference sequence). CDR3 coding DNA: TGTGCCAGTAGTATAGCGGCAGGCGCAAACACTGAAGCTTTCTTT. This sequence encodes CASSIAAGANTEAFF. The full variable domain, with the rest looked up from reference TRBV19 and TRBJ1-1, is DGGITQSPKYLFRKEGQNVTLSCEQNLNHDAMYWYRQDPGQGLRLIYYSQIVNDFQKGDIAEGYSVSREKKESFPLTVTSAQKNPTAFYLCASSIAAGANTEAFFGQGTRLTVV.

The chain is built from TRBV7-7 and TRBJ1-3; possible D gene TRBD1, 5 bases. V dropped 4 bases and J dropped 2 bases, with 12 bases sitting between them. The CDR3 extends over 15 amino acids. The germline V gene encodes CDR1 SSHAT and CDR2 FNYEAQ (reference sequence). Written as DNA, the CDR3 is TGTGCCAGCAGCTCGACAGCCCACCCTGGAAACACCATATATTTT. This sequence encodes CASSSTAHPGNTIYF.

The V and J genes are TRBV6-1 and TRBJ2-7, with D possibly TRBD1 on 6 matching bases. This CDR3 has 15 residues. Deletions cut 7 bases from V and 2 bases from J, with 18 bases between. CDR1 is MNHNS, CDR2 SASEGT, per germline. DNA of the CDR3: TGTGCCAGCAATCTACCGGGACACGAAGCCTACGAGCAGTACTTC. The encoded protein is CASNLPGHEAYEQYF.

V and J are TRBV4-2 and TRBJ2-1; TRBD2 matches 12 bases. The V gene end was trimmed by 0 bases and the J gene end by 0 bases; junction bases not matched to a gene: 15. The CDR3 covers 22 residues. Per the germline V gene, CDR1 is LGHNA and CDR2 is YNFKEQ. CDR3 coding DNA: TGTGCCAGCAGCCAAGATCTGGGTAAAATAGGACTAGCGGGAAGCTCCTACAATGAGCAGTTCTTC. This translates into CASSQDLGKIGLAGSSYNEQFF.

The sample holds a few counts of this clone. V gene TRBV28 combines with J gene TRBJ2-1, with D unresolved. The CDR3 loop spans 16 amino acids. Germline CDR1 is MDHEN and CDR2 is SYDVKM. V was trimmed by 4 bases and J by 0 bases, leaving 13 bases between them. Written as DNA, the CDR3 is TGTGCCAGCAGTTCCATTAGCCGCCGCTCCTACAATGAGCAGTTCTTC. This translates into CASSSISRRSYNEQFF.

This clone was counted once. V usage is TRBV28 and J usage is TRBJ2-7; a weak D match, TRBD1 (5 bases). Germline CDR1 MDHEN, CDR2 SYDVKM. Between the trimmed V and J ends, which lost 8 bases and 2 bases, there was a span of 19 bases. CDR3 length: 15 amino acids. DNA for the CDR3: TGTGCCAGCGGACAAGTTATTAGGCCCCCCTACGAGCAGTACTTC. Protein product: CASGQVIRPPYEQYF.

The chain joins TRBV28 to TRBJ2-3, with TRBD2 identical over 12 bases. CDR3 length equals 17 residues. Germline values: CDR1 MDHEN, CDR2 SYDVKM. J was trimmed by 5 bases and V by 1 base; bases with no gene match: 7. The CDR3 loop is CASSLFRLAGAQDTQYF. The CDR3 coding sequence is TGTGCCAGCAGTTTATTCCGACTAGCGGGAGCGCAAGATACGCAGTATTTT.

The chain carries TRBV2 and TRBJ2-2; 9 nucleotides line up with TRBD1. The CDR3 covers 15 residues. In germline, CDR1 is SNHLY, CDR2 FYNNEI. V lost 5 bases to trimming and J lost 5 bases; unmatched junction nucleotides: 6. The CDR3 DNA sequence: TGTGCCAGCAGTCTACAGGGGGCGGGGACCGGGGAGCTGTTTTTT. Amino acid sequence: CASSLQGAGTGELFF. The full variable domain, with the rest looked up from reference TRBV2 and TRBJ2-2, is EPEVTQTPSHQVTQMGQEVILRCVPISNHLYFYWYRQILGQKVEFLVSFYNNEISEKSEIFDDQFSVERPDGSNFTLKIRSTKLEDSAMYFCASSLQGAGTGELFFGEGSRLTVL.

The chain carries TRBV29-1 and TRBJ2-1; D gene unclear. This CDR3 is built from 12 residues. The V end was cut by 1 base, the J end by 12 bases, with 13 bases between. Per the germline V gene, CDR1 is SQVTM and CDR2 is ANQGSEA. CDR3 loop: CSVEVPTSGQFF. CDR3 nucleotides: TGCAGCGTTGAAGTACCCACCTCGGGGCAGTTCTTC.

This clone was detected only a few times. V is TRBV5-6 and J is TRBJ1-6; D is perhaps TRBD1 (5 bases). Germline CDR1 and CDR2: SGHDT and YYEEEE. The V gene lost 0 bases and the J gene lost 10 bases, with 11 bases spanning the gap. The CDR3 spans 14 residues. CDR3 nucleotide sequence: TGTGCCAGCAGCTTGGAAGGGGTTCGGTCACCCCTCCACTTT. This translates into CASSLEGVRSPLHF.

Regarding this clone: A read error may account for a junction end that differs from germline. This rearrangement joins TRBV7-9 to TRBJ2-1; TRBD2 matches at 12 bases. The CDR3 has 16 residues. Germline CDR1 is SEHNR and CDR2 is FQNEAQ (reference sequence). For the CDR3, the DNA is TGTTCCAGCACCGGACTAGCGGGACTCAGGGGAGATGAGCAGTTCTTC. Protein sequence: CSSTGLAGLRGDEQFF.

V is TRBV27 and J is TRBJ2-2; 10 bases are a match to TRBD2. With 0 bases clipped from V and 1 base from J, the junction kept 14 bases outside the gene matches. This CDR3 has 21 amino acids. CDR1 is MNHEY and CDR2 is SMNVEV in the germline V gene (reference sequence). CDR3 sequence (DNA): TGTGCCAGCAGTTTATCCCCAAGTGTTAGCGGGAGGTACTGGAACACCGGGGAGCTGTTTTTT. This encodes CASSLSPSVSGRYWNTGELFF.

This clone was seen a few times. The chain combines TRBV6-5 with TRBJ2-7, with D possibly TRBD2 on 6 matching bases. Germline CDR1 MNHEY, CDR2 SVGAGI. The germline V and J ends were trimmed by 6 bases and 2 bases, with 17 bases remaining between them. CDR3 length: 15 residues. This CDR3 reads CASSTDLGGPYEQYF. Written as DNA, the CDR3 is TGTGCCAGCAGCACTGATCTGGGGGGTCCCTACGAGCAGTACTTC.

V gene TRBV23-1 combines with J gene TRBJ1-1; 8 positions match TRBD1. TRBV23-1 is an open reading frame, and its role is uncertain. CDR3 length: 16 amino acids. V was pared by 4 bases and J by 11 bases, with 18 bases of the junction left unmatched. Here the CDR3 reads CASSRPDLTGDLYAFF. The CDR3 DNA reads as TGCGCCAGCAGTCGACCAGACCTGACAGGGGATTTGTATGCTTTCTTT.

This clone has more than one count but fewer than ten. The genes are TRBV5-1 and TRBJ2-3; TRBD2 aligns across 7 bases. This CDR3 has 15 amino acids. CDR1 is SGHRS, CDR2 YFSETQ, per germline. Unmatched junction bases numbered 7, after V lost 2 bases and J lost 4 bases. Here the CDR3 reads CASSLQAGNSDTQYF. The DNA for the CDR3 is TGCGCCAGCAGCTTACAAGCGGGAAACTCAGATACGCAGTATTTT.

V is TRBV29-1 and J is TRBJ2-1; maybe TRBD2 (6 bases). The germline V gene encodes CDR1 SQVTM and CDR2 ANQGSEA. The CDR3 contains 14 residues. The V and J ends lost 8 bases and 0 bases respectively, with 14 bases between them. The CDR3 DNA reads TGCAGCCTTCGCGAGACTAGCTCCTACAATGAGCAGTTCTTC. Protein product: CSLRETSSYNEQFF.